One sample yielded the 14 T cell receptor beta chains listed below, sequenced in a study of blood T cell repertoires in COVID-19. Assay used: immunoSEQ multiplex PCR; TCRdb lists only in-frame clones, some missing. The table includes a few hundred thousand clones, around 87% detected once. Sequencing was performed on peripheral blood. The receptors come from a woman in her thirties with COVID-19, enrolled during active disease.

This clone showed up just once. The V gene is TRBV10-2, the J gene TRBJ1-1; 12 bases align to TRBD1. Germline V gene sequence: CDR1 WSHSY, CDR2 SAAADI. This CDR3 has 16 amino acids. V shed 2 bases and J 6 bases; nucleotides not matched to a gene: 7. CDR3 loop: CASSERDRGPFAEAFF. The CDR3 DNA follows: TGCGCCAGCAGTGAGCGGGACAGGGGGCCGTTCGCTGAAGCTTTCTTT.

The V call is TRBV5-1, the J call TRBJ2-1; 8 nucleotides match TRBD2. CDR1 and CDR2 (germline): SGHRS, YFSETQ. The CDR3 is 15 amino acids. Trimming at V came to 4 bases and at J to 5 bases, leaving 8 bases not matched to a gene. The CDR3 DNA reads TGCGCCAGCAGCCTTAGCGGGATCTCAAACAATGAGCAGTTCTTC. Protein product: CASSLSGISNNEQFF. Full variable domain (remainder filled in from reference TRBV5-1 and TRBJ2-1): KAGVTQTPRYLIKTRGQQVTLSCSPISGHRSVSWYQQTPGQGLQFLFEYFSETQRNKGNFPGRFSGRQFSNSRSEMNVSTLELGDSALYLCASSLSGISNNEQFFGPGTRLTVL.

The DNA of the CDR3 is TGTGCCACCAGTGATCCCACAGGGGCTGGGGCCAACGTCCTGACTTTC. Protein sequence: CATSDPTGAGANVLTF. The V call is TRBV24-1, the J call TRBJ2-6; TRBD1 matches 7 bases. V was clipped by 3 bases and J by 2 bases; unmatched bases: 3. The CDR3 totals 16 residues. Germline loops: CDR1 KGHDR, CDR2 SFDVKD.

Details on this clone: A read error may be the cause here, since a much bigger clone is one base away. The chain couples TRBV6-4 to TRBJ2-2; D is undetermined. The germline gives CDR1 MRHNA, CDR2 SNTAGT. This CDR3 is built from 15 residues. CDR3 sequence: CTSSDSGSNTGELFF. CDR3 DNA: TGTACCAGCAGTGACTCGGGCAGTAACACCGGGGAGCTGTTTTTT.

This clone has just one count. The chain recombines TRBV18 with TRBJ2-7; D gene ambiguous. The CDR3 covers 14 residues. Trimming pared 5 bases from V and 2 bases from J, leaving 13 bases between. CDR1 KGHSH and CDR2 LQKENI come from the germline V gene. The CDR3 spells CASSGLQSTYEQYF. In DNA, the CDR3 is TGTGCCAGCTCAGGTCTTCAGTCCACCTACGAGCAGTACTTC.

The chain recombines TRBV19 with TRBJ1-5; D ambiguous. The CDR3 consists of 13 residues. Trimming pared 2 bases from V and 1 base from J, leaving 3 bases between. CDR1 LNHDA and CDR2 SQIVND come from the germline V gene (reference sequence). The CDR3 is CASSITSNQPQHF. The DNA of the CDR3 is TGTGCCAGTAGTATAACAAGCAATCAGCCCCAGCATTTT. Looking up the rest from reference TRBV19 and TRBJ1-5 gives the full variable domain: DGGITQSPKYLFRKEGQNVTLSCEQNLNHDAMYWYRQDPGQGLRLIYYSQIVNDFQKGDIAEGYSVSREKKESFPLTVTSAQKNPTAFYLCASSITSNQPQHFGDGTRLSIL.

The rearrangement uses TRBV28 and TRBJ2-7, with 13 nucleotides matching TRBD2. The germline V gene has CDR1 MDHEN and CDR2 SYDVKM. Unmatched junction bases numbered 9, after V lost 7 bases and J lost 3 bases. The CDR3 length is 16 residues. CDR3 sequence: CASIGLAGARRYEQYF. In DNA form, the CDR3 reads TGTGCCAGCATAGGACTAGCGGGAGCCCGACGCTACGAGCAGTACTTC. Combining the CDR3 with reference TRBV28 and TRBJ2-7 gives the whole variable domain DVKVTQSSRYLVKRTGEKVFLECVQDMDHENMFWYRQDPGLGLRLIYFSYDVKMKEKGDIPEGYSVSREKKERFSLILESASTNQTSMYLCASIGLAGARRYEQYFGPGTRLTVT.

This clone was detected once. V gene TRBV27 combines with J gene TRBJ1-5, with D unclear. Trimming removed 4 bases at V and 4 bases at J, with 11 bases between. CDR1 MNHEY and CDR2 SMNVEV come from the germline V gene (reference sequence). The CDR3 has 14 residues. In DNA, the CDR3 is TGTGCCAGCAGTTCCCCATCGGGTAATCAGCCCCAGCATTTT. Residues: CASSSPSGNQPQHF.

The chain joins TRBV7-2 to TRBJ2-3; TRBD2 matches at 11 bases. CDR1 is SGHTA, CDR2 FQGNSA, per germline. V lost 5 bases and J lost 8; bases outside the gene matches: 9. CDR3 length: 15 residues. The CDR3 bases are TGTGCCAGCAGCATTCTAGCGGGGGGACTGGGTACGCAGTATTTT. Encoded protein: CASSILAGGLGTQYF.

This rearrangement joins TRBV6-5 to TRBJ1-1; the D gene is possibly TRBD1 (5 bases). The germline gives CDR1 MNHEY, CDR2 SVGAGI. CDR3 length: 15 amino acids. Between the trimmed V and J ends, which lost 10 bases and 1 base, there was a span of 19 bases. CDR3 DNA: TGTGCCATCGGGCCCCCGGGACTCCAGAACACTGAAGCTTTCTTT. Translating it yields CAIGPPGLQNTEAFF.

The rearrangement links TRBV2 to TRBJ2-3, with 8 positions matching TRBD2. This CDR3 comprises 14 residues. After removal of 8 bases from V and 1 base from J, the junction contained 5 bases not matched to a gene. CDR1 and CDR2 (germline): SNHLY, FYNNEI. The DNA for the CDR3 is TGTGCCAGCTTAGCGGGATTGGGCACAGATACGCAGTATTTT. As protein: CASLAGLGTDTQYF. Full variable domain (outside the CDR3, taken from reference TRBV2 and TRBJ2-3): EPEVTQTPSHQVTQMGQEVILRCVPISNHLYFYWYRQILGQKVEFLVSFYNNEISEKSEIFDDQFSVERPDGSNFTLKIRSTKLEDSAMYFCASLAGLGTDTQYFGPGTRLTVL.

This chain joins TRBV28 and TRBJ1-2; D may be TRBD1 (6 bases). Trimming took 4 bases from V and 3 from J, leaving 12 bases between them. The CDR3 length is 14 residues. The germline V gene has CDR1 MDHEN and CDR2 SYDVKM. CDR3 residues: CASSSLGGDYGYTF. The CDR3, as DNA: TGTGCCAGCAGTTCCCTAGGGGGGGACTATGGCTACACCTTC.

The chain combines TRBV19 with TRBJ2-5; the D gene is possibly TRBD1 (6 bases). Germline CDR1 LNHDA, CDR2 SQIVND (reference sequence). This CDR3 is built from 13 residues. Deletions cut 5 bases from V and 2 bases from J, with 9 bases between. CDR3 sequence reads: CASSGTGQETQYF. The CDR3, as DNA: TGTGCCAGTAGTGGCACAGGGCAAGAGACCCAGTACTTC.

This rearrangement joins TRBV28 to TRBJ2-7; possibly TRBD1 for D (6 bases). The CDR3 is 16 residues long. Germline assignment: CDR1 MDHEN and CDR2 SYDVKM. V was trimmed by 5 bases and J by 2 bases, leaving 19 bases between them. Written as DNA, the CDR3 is TGTGCCAGCAGTACTGGGGGCCAGCGGCTTACCTACGAGCAGTACTTC. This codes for CASSTGGQRLTYEQYF.